These 29 T cell receptor beta chains were sequenced from one sample in a study of T cells after somatic rescue of genetic block. Assay: immunoSEQ multiplex PCR; the TCRdb copy retains only in-frame clones and omits some. The profile shows 55,000 to 75,000 clones, under 95% of them singletons. Input material: peripheral blood mononuclear cells (PBMCs). The source is a man between 35 and 55 years old.

This rearrangement joins TRBV4-3 to TRBJ1-1, with D possibly being TRBD1 (5 bases). V shed 4 bases and J shed 8 bases, with 14 bases lying between them. Germline V CDR1 and CDR2: LGHNA, YSLEER. CDR3 length: 13 amino acids. CDR3 bases: TGCGCCAGCAGCCGGGGGGGAAGGACAGAAGCTTTCTTT. This encodes CASSRGGRTEAFF.

This sequence joins TRBV4-1 and TRBJ2-1, with TRBD2 matching 11 bases. This CDR3 comprises 17 residues. V lost 3 bases and J lost 4; bases outside the gene matches: 8. CDR1 is MGHRA and CDR2 is YSYEKL in the germline V gene. The CDR3 DNA reads TGCGCCAGCAGCCAGGCTAGCGGGAGGCCGATTTACAATGAGCAGTTCTTC. It codes for CASSQASGRPIYNEQFF.

This clone was seen only once. V gene TRBV29-1 combines with J gene TRBJ2-3, with 12 bases identical to TRBD2. The germline V gene encodes CDR1 SQVTM and CDR2 ANQGSEA. Trimming cost V 6 bases and J 2 bases; bases outside gene matches: 3. The CDR3 loop spans 14 amino acids. The CDR3 DNA sequence: TGCAGCGTAAGACTAGCGGGAGACACAGATACGCAGTATTTT. Translation: CSVRLAGDTDTQYF.

The J gene is TRBJ1-6, the V gene TRBV19; D not resolved. CDR3 length: 12 residues. The ends were cut back, 1 base at V and 7 bases at J, with 2 bases in the middle. The germline gives CDR1 LNHDA, CDR2 SQIVND (reference sequence). CDR3 sequence (DNA): TGTGCCAGTAGTATAGCAAATTCACCCCTCCACTTT. It codes for CASSIANSPLHF.

The V and J genes are TRBV5-1 and TRBJ1-2, with 12 bases aligning to TRBD1. The CDR3 length is 14 residues. CDR1 and CDR2 (germline): SGHRS, YFSETQ. The V and J ends lost 3 bases and 8 bases, in that order; junction bases with no gene match: 5. The CDR3 nucleotides are TGCGCCAGCAGCTCCTCCGGGACAGGGGGCGGCTACACCTTC. It encodes CASSSSGTGGGYTF.

The chain carries TRBV30 and TRBJ1-3; D possibly corresponds to TRBD1 (6 bases). The CDR3 consists of 14 residues. V was cut by 3 bases and J by 9 bases, with 18 bases left in between. CDR1 GTSNPN and CDR2 SVGIG come from the germline V gene (reference sequence). CDR3 sequence reads: CAWSPTGSRGTIYF. The CDR3 DNA sequence: TGTGCCTGGAGCCCCACAGGGAGTCGGGGCACCATATATTTT. The variable domain in full, with the rest retrieved from reference TRBV30 and TRBJ1-3, is SQTIHQWPATLVQPVGSPLSLECTVEGTSNPNLYWYRQAAGRGLQLLFYSVGIGQISSEVPQNLSASRPQDRQFILSSKKLLLSDSGFYLCAWSPTGSRGTIYFGEGSWLTVV.

Comments on this clone: Distinct nucleotide sequences in the sample also encode this CDR3. This chain joins TRBV6-1 and TRBJ1-2; 9 nucleotides align to TRBD1. This CDR3 spans 13 amino acids. The J segment lost 7 bases and the V segment lost 6 bases, leaving 6 bases of the junction unmatched. Germline lookup yields CDR1 MNHNS and CDR2 SASEGT. The DNA for the CDR3 is TGTGCCAGCAGCGAACAGGGGGCGCTTGGCTACACCTTC. Residues: CASSEQGALGYTF.

This clone was recorded once. The V gene is TRBV30, the J gene TRBJ2-7, with a weak D call TRBD2 (6 bases). The germline V gene has CDR1 GTSNPN and CDR2 SVGIG (reference sequence). The CDR3 has 15 amino acids. The V end was cut by 3 bases, the J end by 5 bases, with 20 bases between. The CDR3 spells CAWRFPKAGPDEQYF. The CDR3 bases are TGTGCCTGGAGATTCCCGAAGGCGGGACCGGACGAGCAGTACTTC.

This sequence joins TRBV19 and TRBJ1-5; 11 bases are shared with TRBD1. There are 15 residues in the CDR3. CDR1 LNHDA and CDR2 SQIVND come from the germline V gene (reference sequence). V was clipped by 3 bases and J by 4 bases; unmatched bases: 2. CDR3 sequence: CASSMGDRGNQPQHF. In DNA form, the CDR3 reads TGTGCCAGTAGTATGGGGGACAGGGGGAATCAGCCCCAGCATTTT.

The chain recombines TRBV5-1 with TRBJ1-4, with TRBD1 as a possible D gene (5 bases). CDR1 is SGHRS and CDR2 is YFSETQ in the germline V gene. V was shortened by 3 bases and J by 5 bases, with 11 bases between the two germline ends. There are 14 residues in the CDR3. The CDR3 spells CASSSDTGNEKLFF. CDR3 DNA: TGCGCCAGCAGCTCGGACACCGGAAATGAAAAACTGTTTTTT.

V usage is TRBV18 and J usage is TRBJ1-1; tentative D call: TRBD1 (5 bases). The CDR3 has 15 residues. CDR1 and CDR2 (germline): KGHSH, LQKENI. Between the trimmed V and J ends, which lost 4 bases and 5 bases, there was a span of 17 bases. CDR3 DNA: TGTGCCAGCTCACGAGGGGTGCCCGGAGAAACTGAAGCTTTCTTT. Its translation is CASSRGVPGETEAFF.

This clone appeared once. CDR3 nucleotides: TGTGCCAGCAGTGAAAGAGGGGCTAACACCGGGGAGCTGTTTTTT. Protein sequence: CASSERGANTGELFF. V gene TRBV6-4 combines with J gene TRBJ2-2, with D perhaps being TRBD1 or TRBD2 (5 bases each). The V gene's germline CDR1 is MRHNA and CDR2 SNTAGT. The CDR3 loop spans 15 amino acids. V dropped 3 bases and J dropped 2 bases, with 10 bases sitting between them.

The rearrangement joins TRBV6-5 to TRBJ2-5; either TRBD1 or TRBD2 may supply D (5 bases each). This CDR3 is built from 14 residues. V was pared by 7 bases and J by 1 base, with 13 bases between. Germline V gene lookup returns CDR1 MNHEY and CDR2 SVGAGI. CDR3 in DNA: TGTGCCAGCAAAGTGGGGGATAGCCAAGAGACCCAGTACTTC. Amino acid sequence: CASKVGDSQETQYF.

The chain is built from TRBV19 and TRBJ1-4; weak D call: TRBD1 (6 bases). Germline values: CDR1 LNHDA, CDR2 SQIVND (reference sequence). CDR3 length: 14 amino acids. V gave up 3 bases and J gave up 4 bases, with 9 bases separating them. Written as DNA, the CDR3 is TGTGCCAGTAGTATTGGACAGAATAATGAAAAACTGTTTTTT. Translating gives CASSIGQNNEKLFF.

This chain joins TRBV21-1 and TRBJ1-4. TRBV21-1 is described as a pseudogene. The CDR3 has 16 amino acids. The CDR3 bases are TGTGCCAGCAGCAACCCTTTTGAGGGGCAAGGTGAAAAACTGTTTTTT. As protein: CASSNPFEGQGEKLFF.

The chain joins TRBV2 to TRBJ1-1; 7 bases line up with TRBD1. This CDR3 is 13 amino acids long. Germline V gene sequence: CDR1 SNHLY, CDR2 FYNNEI. Germline trimming cut 8 bases from V and 1 base from J; bases unmatched to any gene: 4. As DNA, the CDR3 is TGTGCCAGCGTACAGGGGACGAACACTGAAGCTTTCTTT. As protein: CASVQGTNTEAFF.

Written as DNA, the CDR3 is TGTGCCACCAGCAGAGCCGGGACAGGGAACACTGAAGCTTTCTTT. It specifies CATSRAGTGNTEAFF. The chain combines TRBV15 with TRBJ1-1, with 8 positions matching TRBD1. The CDR3 has 15 amino acids. CDR1 and CDR2 (germline): LNHNV, YYDKDF (reference sequence). J was trimmed by 1 base and V by 1 base; bases with no gene match: 2.

The chain is built from TRBV27 and TRBJ1-5, with D possibly matching TRBD1 (6 bases). CDR1 MNHEY and CDR2 SMNVEV come from the germline V gene (reference sequence). V lost 2 bases and J lost 4, with 9 bases in between. There are 14 residues in the CDR3. CDR3 residues: CASSLSRGNQPQHF. CDR3 nucleotides: TGTGCCAGCAGTTTAAGTAGGGGGAATCAGCCCCAGCATTTT.

The J gene is TRBJ2-1, the V gene TRBV19, with D tentatively TRBD2 (7 bases). Trimming removed 5 bases from V and 2 bases from J, with 10 bases in between. The CDR3 is 14 amino acids. CDR1 is LNHDA and CDR2 is SQIVND in the germline V gene (reference sequence). The CDR3 here is CASSPGGTYNEQFF. In DNA form, the CDR3 reads TGTGCCAGTAGTCCGGGGGGCACCTACAATGAGCAGTTCTTC.

The chain links TRBV30 to TRBJ2-7; the D is unclear. Between the trimmed V and J ends, which lost 3 bases and 0 bases, there was a span of 12 bases. Germline V lookup: CDR1 GTSNPN, CDR2 SVGIG (reference sequence). CDR3 length equals 14 residues. The CDR3 sequence: CAWRALGISYEQYF. In DNA form, the CDR3 reads TGTGCCTGGAGGGCCCTGGGGATCTCCTACGAGCAGTACTTC. The full variable domain, with the rest looked up from reference TRBV30 and TRBJ2-7, is SQTIHQWPATLVQPVGSPLSLECTVEGTSNPNLYWYRQAAGRGLQLLFYSVGIGQISSEVPQNLSASRPQDRQFILSSKKLLLSDSGFYLCAWRALGISYEQYFGPGTRLTVT.

The V gene is TRBV6-6, the J gene TRBJ2-5; 9 bases line up with TRBD1. Germline V gene lookup returns CDR1 MNHNY and CDR2 SVGAGI (reference sequence). This CDR3 contains 15 residues. V shed 4 bases and J 4 bases; nucleotides not matched to a gene: 7. For the CDR3, the DNA is TGTGCCAGCAGTTGGACGGGACAGGGAATAGAGACCCAGTACTTC. Its protein product is CASSWTGQGIETQYF.

J is TRBJ2-1 and V is TRBV6-1; the D is unclear. CDR3 length equals 12 residues. Trimming left V 8 bases short and J 5 bases short, with 10 bases between. The germline V gene has CDR1 MNHNS and CDR2 SASEGT. The CDR3 spells CASYKRNNEQFF. In DNA, the CDR3 is TGTGCCAGCTATAAGAGAAACAATGAGCAGTTCTTC.

This chain connects TRBV5-8 to TRBJ1-5; D gene unclear. Germline CDR1 SGHTS, CDR2 YDEGEE. This CDR3 has 14 amino acids. Trimming removed 0 bases at V and 6 bases at J, with 10 bases between. CDR3 bases: TGTGCCAGCAGCTTGGGGGAAGTCGGTCAGCCCCAGCATTTT. It is translated as CASSLGEVGQPQHF.

The chain combines TRBV6-1 with TRBJ2-7, with unresolved D. The CDR3 consists of 13 residues. V gave up 5 bases and J gave up 4 bases, with 12 bases separating them. The germline V gene encodes CDR1 MNHNS and CDR2 SASEGT. The CDR3 coding sequence is TGTGCCAGCAGTTATAATCTCCCGTACGAGCAGTACTTC. This codes for CASSYNLPYEQYF.

The chain has TRBV4-1 and TRBJ2-1; 8 bases align to TRBD2. This CDR3 comprises 18 residues. The germline V gene encodes CDR1 MGHRA and CDR2 YSYEKL. The junction had 12 bases not matched to a gene; V was cut back by 1 base and J by 4 bases. Here the CDR3 reads CASSQGAQRGGRYNEQFF. As DNA, the CDR3 is TGCGCCAGCAGCCAAGGGGCCCAACGCGGGGGGCGATACAATGAGCAGTTCTTC.

The chain has TRBV2 and TRBJ2-2; D remains ambiguous. This CDR3 comprises 13 residues. V lost 4 bases and J lost 6, with 9 bases in between. Germline V gives CDR1 SNHLY, CDR2 FYNNEI. Here the CDR3 reads CASSVEVSGELFF. The DNA for the CDR3 is TGTGCCAGCAGTGTTGAGGTATCCGGGGAGCTGTTTTTT. The full variable domain, with the rest looked up from reference TRBV2 and TRBJ2-2, is EPEVTQTPSHQVTQMGQEVILRCVPISNHLYFYWYRQILGQKVEFLVSFYNNEISEKSEIFDDQFSVERPDGSNFTLKIRSTKLEDSAMYFCASSVEVSGELFFGEGSRLTVL.

This chain links TRBV2 with TRBJ2-7; D not resolved. Trimming cost V 4 bases and J 0 bases, with 10 bases left between them. CDR1 is SNHLY and CDR2 is FYNNEI in the germline V gene. The CDR3 is 14 residues long. The CDR3 DNA reads TGTGCCAGCAGTGTCGGCAGTCACTCCTACGAGCAGTACTTC. Amino acid sequence: CASSVGSHSYEQYF.

This sequence joins TRBV6-6 and TRBJ2-3, with D unclear. Germline CDR1 MNHNY, CDR2 SVGAGI (reference sequence). The CDR3 spans 11 residues. V shed 6 bases and J shed 7 bases, with 8 bases lying between them. CDR3 sequence reads: CASSLGYTQYF. The CDR3 DNA is TGTGCCAGCAGCTTAGGGTATACGCAGTATTTT.

The rearrangement uses TRBV29-1 and TRBJ1-1, with a possible D match to TRBD1 (6 bases). Germline CDR1 is SQVTM and CDR2 is ANQGSEA. Trimming took off 7 bases at V and 1 base at J, with 10 bases between the two ends. The CDR3 loop spans 12 amino acids. This CDR3 reads CSARTENTEAFF. The CDR3 coding sequence is TGCAGCGCAAGGACAGAGAACACTGAAGCTTTCTTT. The full variable domain, with the rest looked up from reference TRBV29-1 and TRBJ1-1, is SAVISQKPSRDICQRGTSLTIQCQVDSQVTMMFWYRQQPGQSLTLIATANQGSEATYESGFVIDKFPISRPNLTFSTLTVSNMSPEDSSIYLCSARTENTEAFFGQGTRLTVV.